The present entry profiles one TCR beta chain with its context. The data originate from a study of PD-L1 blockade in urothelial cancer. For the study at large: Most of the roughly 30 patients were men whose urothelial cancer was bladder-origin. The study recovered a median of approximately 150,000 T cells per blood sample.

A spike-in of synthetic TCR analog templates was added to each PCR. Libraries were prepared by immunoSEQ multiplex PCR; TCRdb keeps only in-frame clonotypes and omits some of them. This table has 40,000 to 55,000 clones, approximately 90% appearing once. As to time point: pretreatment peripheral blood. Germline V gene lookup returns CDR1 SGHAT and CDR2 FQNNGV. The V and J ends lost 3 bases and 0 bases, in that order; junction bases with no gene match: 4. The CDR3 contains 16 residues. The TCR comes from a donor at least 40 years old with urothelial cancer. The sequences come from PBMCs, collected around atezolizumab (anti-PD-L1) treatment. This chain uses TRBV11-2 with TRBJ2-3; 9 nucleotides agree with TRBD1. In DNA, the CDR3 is TGTGCCAGCAGCTTGAGGGACAGGGCTAGCACAGATACGCAGTATTTT. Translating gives CASSLRDRASTDTQYF.